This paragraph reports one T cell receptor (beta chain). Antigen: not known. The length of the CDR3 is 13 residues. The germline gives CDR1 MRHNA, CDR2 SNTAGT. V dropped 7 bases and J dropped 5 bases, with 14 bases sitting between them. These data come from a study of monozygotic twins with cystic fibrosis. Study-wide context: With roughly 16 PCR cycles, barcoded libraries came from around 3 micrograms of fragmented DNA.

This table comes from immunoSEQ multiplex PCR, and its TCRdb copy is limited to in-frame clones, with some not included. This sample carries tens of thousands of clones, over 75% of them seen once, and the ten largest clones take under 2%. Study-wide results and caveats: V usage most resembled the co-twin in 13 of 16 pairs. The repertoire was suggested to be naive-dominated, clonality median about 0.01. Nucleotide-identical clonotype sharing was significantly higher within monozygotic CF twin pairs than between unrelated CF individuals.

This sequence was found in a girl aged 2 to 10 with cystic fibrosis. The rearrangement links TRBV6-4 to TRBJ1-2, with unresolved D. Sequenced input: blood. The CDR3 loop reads CASTPTGQYGYTF. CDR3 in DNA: TGTGCCAGCACCCCGACTGGGCAGTATGGCTACACCTTC.